This TCR beta chain was recorded in a study of blood T cell repertoires in COVID-19. As for the study in general: The United States, Italy and Spain supplied acute and convalescent COVID-19 samples. T cells, B-cell-depleted T cells, or PBMCs supplied cDNA or gDNA.

Some clones are missing from TCRdb's copy, which holds only in-frame ones; the method was immunoSEQ multiplex PCR. The profile shows about 220,000 clones, roughly 87% of them singletons. V gave up 2 bases and J gave up 6 bases; unmatched junction bases: 6. This CDR3 has 16 amino acids. CDR1 and CDR2 from the germline V gene are SGHTA and FQGNSA. Source material: peripheral blood. This TCR derives from a man aged 40-49 years with active or convalescent COVID-19. The rearrangement links TRBV7-2 to TRBJ2-5; 13 bases align to TRBD2. As DNA, the CDR3 is TGTGCCAGCAGCTTACAACTAGCGGGGGGGCGAAAGACCCAGTACTTC. It codes for CASSLQLAGGRKTQYF.